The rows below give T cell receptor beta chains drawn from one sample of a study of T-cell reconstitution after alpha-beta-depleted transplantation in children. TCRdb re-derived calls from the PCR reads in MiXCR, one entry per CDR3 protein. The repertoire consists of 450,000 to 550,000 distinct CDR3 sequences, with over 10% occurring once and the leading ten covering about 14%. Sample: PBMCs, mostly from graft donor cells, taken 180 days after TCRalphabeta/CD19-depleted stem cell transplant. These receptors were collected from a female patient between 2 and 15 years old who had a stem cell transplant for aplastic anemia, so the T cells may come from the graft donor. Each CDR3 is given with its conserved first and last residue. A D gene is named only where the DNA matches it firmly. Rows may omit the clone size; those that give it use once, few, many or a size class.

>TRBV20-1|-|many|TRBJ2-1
TGCAGTGCCGTTCGGGGGCTAGCGGACAATGAGCAGTTCTTC
CSAVRGLADNEQFF
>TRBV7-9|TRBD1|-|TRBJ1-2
TGTGCCAGCAGCTTAAGTACAGGGGGAGACTATGGCTACACCTTC
CASSLSTGGDYGYTF
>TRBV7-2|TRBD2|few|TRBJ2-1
TGTGCCAGCAGCTTATTGGCGGGAGGCGGACCCTACAATGAGCAGTTCTTC
CASSLLAGGGPYNEQFF
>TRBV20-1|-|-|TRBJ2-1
TGCAGTGCTAGTTTTACTACACGGCTCGATGAGCAGTTCTTC
CSASFTTRLDEQFF
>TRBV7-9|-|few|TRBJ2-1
TGTGCCAGCAGCCACCCCTTGTCTCCGGGGTTCCAGTTCTTC
CASSHPLSPGFQFF
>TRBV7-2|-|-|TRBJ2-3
TGTGCCAGCAGCTTAGCCCCCCGGGAAGTAGATACGCAGTATTTT
CASSLAPREVDTQYF
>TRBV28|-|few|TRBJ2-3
TGTGCCAGCAGTACCCAGGGCGGGGGCACAGATACGCAGTATTTT
CASSTQGGGTDTQYF
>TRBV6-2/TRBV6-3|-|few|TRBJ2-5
TGTGCCAGCCAGGCCCGACCCAGAACCCGAGGCGACGAGACCCAGTACTTC
CASQARPRTRGDETQYF
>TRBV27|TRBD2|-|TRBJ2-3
TGTGCCAGCAGTTCCCGGACTAGCGTCACAGATACGCAGTATTTT
CASSSRTSVTDTQYF
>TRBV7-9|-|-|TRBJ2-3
TGTGCCAGCAGATTAGGGTTGGATACGCAGTATTTT
CASRLGLDTQYF
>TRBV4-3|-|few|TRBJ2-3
TGCGCCAGCAGCCAAGGAACTAGCTGGACAGATACGCAGTATTTT
CASSQGTSWTDTQYF
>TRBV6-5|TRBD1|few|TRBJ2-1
TGTGCCAGCAGTTACCGGACAGGGTATGAGCAGTTCTTC
CASSYRTGYEQFF
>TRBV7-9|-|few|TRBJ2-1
TGTGCCAGCAGCTTAGCGCCCGAGTTCTTC
CASSLAPEFF
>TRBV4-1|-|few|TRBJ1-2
TGCGCCAGCAGCCAAGCCAGGGCGGCCGACTATGGCTACACCTTC
CASSQARAADYGYTF
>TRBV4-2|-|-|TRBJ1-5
TGTGCCAGCAGCCAAGAAGGGTCTTTTAAGCAGCCCCAGCATTTT
CASSQEGSFKQPQHF
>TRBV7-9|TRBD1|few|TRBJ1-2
TGTGCCAGCAGCTTCTGGACAGGGACAGAGGGCTACACCTTC
CASSFWTGTEGYTF
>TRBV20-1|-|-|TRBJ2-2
TGCAGTGCTAGAGATATCGGGGCCGGGGAGCTGTTTTTT
CSARDIGAGELFF
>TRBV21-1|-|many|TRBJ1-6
TGTGCCAGCAGTCCTCCAGGGTCACCCCTCCACTTT
CASSPPGSPLHF
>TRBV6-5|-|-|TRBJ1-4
TGTGCCAGCAGTTATCCTCCCAAGGATAATGAAAAACTGTTTTTT
CASSYPPKDNEKLFF
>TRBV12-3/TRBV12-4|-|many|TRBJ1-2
TGTGCCAGCAGTCGATATGGCTACACCTTC
CASSRYGYTF
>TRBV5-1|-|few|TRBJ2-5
TGCGCCAGCAGCTTGGCCCGGTCGTTCCAAGAGACCCAGTACTTC
CASSLARSFQETQYF
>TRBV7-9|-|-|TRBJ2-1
TGTGCCAGCACCCTGTGGCGGACAGCATTAAATGAGCAGTTCTTC
CASTLWRTALNEQFF
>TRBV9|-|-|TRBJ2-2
TGTGCCAGCAGCGTAGGCCACGGTAACACCGGGGAGCTGTTTTTT
CASSVGHGNTGELFF
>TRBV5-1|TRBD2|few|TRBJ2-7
TGCGCCAGCACCCCCCAGGGCGGGAGAAGCGAGCAGTACTTC
CASTPQGGRSEQYF
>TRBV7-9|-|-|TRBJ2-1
TGTGCCAGCAGCTCTAAGGTCACCAGTCCCCCCGCCTACAATGAGCAGTTCTTC
CASSSKVTSPPAYNEQFF
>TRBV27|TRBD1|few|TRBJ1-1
TGTGCCAGCAGTCATCGACAGGGGGGCACTGAAGCTTTCTTT
CASSHRQGGTEAFF
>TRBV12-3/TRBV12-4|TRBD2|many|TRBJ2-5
TGTGCCAGCAGTGGGACTAGCGCGGCGTACCAAGAGACCCAGTACTTC
CASSGTSAAYQETQYF
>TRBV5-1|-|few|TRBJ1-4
TGCGCCAGCAGCTTGGAGGCACGGCCTAATGAAAAACTGTTTTTT
CASSLEARPNEKLFF
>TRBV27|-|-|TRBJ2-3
TGTGCCAGCATGGCGCAAGCAGGCACTCGCGGCACAGATACGCAGTATTTT
CASMAQAGTRGTDTQYF
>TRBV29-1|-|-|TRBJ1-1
TGCAGCGTTGAGGCCCGGACACGGAGCGTGAACACTGAAGCTTTCTTT
CSVEARTRSVNTEAFF
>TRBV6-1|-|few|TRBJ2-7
TGTGCCAGCGGGTCTGGGCGTGGATACGAGCAGTACTTC
CASGSGRGYEQYF
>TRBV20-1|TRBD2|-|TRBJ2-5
TGCAGTGCTAGTCAAACTAGCGGGAGCGCAACGCAAGAGACCCAGTACTTC
CSASQTSGSATQETQYF
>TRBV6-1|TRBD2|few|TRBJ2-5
TGTGCCAGCAGCCCGACTAGCGGGAGGCCAAAGGAGAAGACCCAGTACTTC
CASSPTSGRPKEKTQYF
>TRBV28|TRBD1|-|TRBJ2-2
TGTGCCAGCAGTAGGTTCACCGGGACAGTCGACACGGGGGAGCTGTTTTTT
CASSRFTGTVDTGELFF
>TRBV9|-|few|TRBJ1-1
TGTGCCAGCAGCGGAACTACAACGGGGAACACTGAAGCTTTCTTT
CASSGTTTGNTEAFF
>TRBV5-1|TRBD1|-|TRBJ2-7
TGCGCCAGCAGCTTGGGCGGGACAGGGTACGACGAGCAGTACTTC
CASSLGGTGYDEQYF
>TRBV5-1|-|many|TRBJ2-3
TGCGCCAGCAGCTTGCCGGGTTATACGCAGTATTTT
CASSLPGYTQYF
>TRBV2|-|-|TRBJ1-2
TGTGCCAGCAGTGAAGCGCGGAGGGATAACTATGGCTACACCTTC
CASSEARRDNYGYTF
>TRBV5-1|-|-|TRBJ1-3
TGCGCCAGCAGCCCGGGGACGCAGTTCTCTGGAAACACCATATATTTT
CASSPGTQFSGNTIYF
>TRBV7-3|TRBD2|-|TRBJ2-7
TGTGCCAGCAGCTTAAGCCCTAGCGGGAGTTCCGAGCAGTACTTC
CASSLSPSGSSEQYF
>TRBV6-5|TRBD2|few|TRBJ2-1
TGTGCCAGCAGTTCCGAGGGACTAGCGGGAGGCTATGAGCAGTTCTTC
CASSSEGLAGGYEQFF
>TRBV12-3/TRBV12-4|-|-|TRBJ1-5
TGTGCCAGCACCCTCGGCGGGGGCGGTAAGCCCCAGCATTTT
CASTLGGGGKPQHF
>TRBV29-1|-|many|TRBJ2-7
TGCAGCGTTGGAGCGGACGGGAACCCCTACGAGCAGTACTTC
CSVGADGNPYEQYF
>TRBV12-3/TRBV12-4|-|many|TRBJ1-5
TGTGCCAGCAGCTATCAGGTTGAATCCCAGCCCCAGCATTTT
CASSYQVESQPQHF
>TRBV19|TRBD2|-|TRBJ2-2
TGTGCCAGTAGCCCCCTCGAGAGCGGGGGGAACACCGGGGAGCTGTTTTTT
CASSPLESGGNTGELFF
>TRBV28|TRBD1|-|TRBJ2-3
TGTGCCAGCAGTTTAGATCCCGGACAGGGGGTTTCCACAGATACGCAGTATTTT
CASSLDPGQGVSTDTQYF
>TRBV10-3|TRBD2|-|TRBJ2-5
TGTGCCATCAGTGAGTTCGGGGTAGCGGGACCGAAAGAGACCCAGTACTTC
CAISEFGVAGPKETQYF
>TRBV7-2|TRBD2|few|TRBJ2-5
TGTGCCAGCAACCGGGAGGGGAAGACCCAGTACTTC
CASNREGKTQYF
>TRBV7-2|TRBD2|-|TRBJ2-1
TGTGCCAGCAGCTTAGTCCGTAGCGGGGGGGCGGAGTTCTTC
CASSLVRSGGAEFF
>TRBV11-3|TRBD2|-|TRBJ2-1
TGTGCCAGCAGCTTACTAGCGGGAGCCCCAGGTGAGCAGTTCTTC
CASSLLAGAPGEQFF
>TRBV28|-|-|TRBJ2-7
TGTGCCAGCAGTTTGCGTCAACTGCGACAAATCCCCCTCCACGAGCAGTACTTC
CASSLRQLRQIPLHEQYF
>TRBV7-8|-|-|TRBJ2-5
TGTGCCAGCAGCCCGCAGGGACTCCTTATTAGGACCCAGTACTTC
CASSPQGLLIRTQYF
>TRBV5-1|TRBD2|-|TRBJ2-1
TGCGCCAGCAGCACCGGGACTAGGTATGAGCAGTTCTTC
CASSTGTRYEQFF
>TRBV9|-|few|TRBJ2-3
TGTGCCAGCAGCGTCAAGCATCAGTTCACAGATACGCAGTATTTT
CASSVKHQFTDTQYF
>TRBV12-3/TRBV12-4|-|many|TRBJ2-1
TGTGCCAGCAGTTTAGCCCTCAATGAGCAGTTCTTC
CASSLALNEQFF